The clone carrying this TCR beta chain was seen many times. Sequencing ends 3 residues short of the CDR3 end; the germline J gene provides the rest. This sample is part of a study of T cell clonality in common variable immunodeficiency. The CDR3 extends over 13 amino acids. V lost 3 bases to trimming and J lost 3 bases, with 9 bases between them. Only in-frame clones appear in the TCRdb table, and some are missing; sequencing was by immunoSEQ multiplex PCR. This repertoire lists tens of thousands of clones without singletons; around 0.8% sits in the top ten. This sequence was found in a person aged 18 to 75 in good health. This chain joins TRBV12-3 or TRBV12-4 and TRBJ2-7, with D tentatively TRBD1 (5 bases). The sequenced sample consisted of peripheral blood mononuclear cells. The chain's CDR3 is CASSLTTGYEQYF. Partial CDR3 DNA: TGTGCCAGCAGTTTGACAACAGGCTACGAG.